This TCR beta chain appears in the sequencing data of a study of shared clonotypes between healthy human individuals. The CDR3 extends over 14 amino acids. Trimming shortened V by 0 bases and J by 4 bases, and 5 bases separated the two germline ends. Germline-derived CDR1 and CDR2 are SGHNT and YYREEE (reference sequence). The table came from immunoSEQ multiplex PCR; TCRdb's copy has only in-frame clones and leaves some out. The profile covers roughly 2.6 million clones, with more than 80% appearing a single time and under 0.15% taken by the ten largest. This clone was recorded only once. The V gene is TRBV5-4, the J gene TRBJ1-6; D gene ambiguous. The receptor comes from a man aged 18 to 30 in good health. Sequenced sample: naive CD4+ T cells sorted from blood. Sample subset: CD45RA+ positively selected. As DNA, the CDR3 is TGTGCCAGCAGCTTGGACTTTTATAATTCACCCCTCCACTTT. Translation gives CASSLDFYNSPLHF.